The T cell receptor (beta chain) described here comes from a study of neurological immune-mediated disorders. Overall study results and limits: Whereas HTLV-1-associated myelopathy showed the most TCR clonal expansion, multiple sclerosis showed the least, with levels below those of healthy controls.

The cDNA came from 5'RACE, which used 10-nucleotide random UMIs. Via MiXCR, TCRdb re-called the 5' RACE reads, giving one row per CDR3 protein. The data hold 40,000 or so distinct CDR3 sequences, with approximately 15% observed a single time. In the case of this clonotype: Its target is not known.

Time point: longitudinal time-point 3. Unsorted libraries were generated from 2 million PBMCs held at -80 degrees C. The germline V and J ends were trimmed by 4 bases and 3 bases, with 10 bases remaining between them. Germline CDR1 and CDR2: LGHDT and YNNKEL (reference sequence). This CDR3 is built from 13 residues. The clonotype originates from a man between 25 and 39 years old in good health. The chain combines TRBV3-1 with TRBJ2-7; perhaps TRBD2 as D (5 bases). Sequencing input: PBMCs. CDR3 coding DNA: TGTGCCAGCAGCCCGGTACTAGTCTACGAGCAGTACTTC. Translation gives CASSPVLVYEQYF.